These 4 T cell receptor beta chains were sequenced from one sample in a study of siplizumab effects on memory and regulatory T cells. Libraries were prepared by immunoSEQ multiplex PCR; TCRdb keeps only in-frame clonotypes and omits some of them. The sample shows about 110,000 clones, just over 90% of them seen only once. Input material: Tregs sorted from blood. The receptors shown here come from a human donor in good health.

The chain links TRBV28 to TRBJ2-7; 7 bases align to TRBD2. The V gene's germline CDR1 is MDHEN and CDR2 SYDVKM. The CDR3 covers 16 residues. Trimming removed 1 base from V and 4 bases from J; junction bases left unmatched: 10. In DNA, the CDR3 is TGTGCCAGCAGTTTATTTAGGGAGGGAAGGGGATACGAGCAGTACTTC. Translating it yields CASSLFREGRGYEQYF.

This chain joins TRBV19 and TRBJ2-7; TRBD2 matches 8 bases. CDR1 is LNHDA and CDR2 is SQIVND in the germline V gene (reference sequence). V trimming: 6 bases; J trimming: 2 bases; junction bases outside the gene matches: 12. There are 16 residues in the CDR3. The CDR3 spells CASSPIGGRHTYEQYF. The CDR3 DNA is TGTGCCAGTAGCCCAATAGGCGGGAGGCATACCTACGAGCAGTACTTC. Combining the CDR3 with reference TRBV19 and TRBJ2-7 gives the whole variable domain DGGITQSPKYLFRKEGQNVTLSCEQNLNHDAMYWYRQDPGQGLRLIYYSQIVNDFQKGDIAEGYSVSREKKESFPLTVTSAQKNPTAFYLCASSPIGGRHTYEQYFGPGTRLTVT.

V and J are TRBV2 and TRBJ1-5, with 8 bases matching TRBD1. The CDR3 runs to 14 residues. The germline CDR1 and CDR2 sequences are SNHLY and FYNNEI. V was pared by 5 bases and J by 1 base, with 1 base of the junction left unmatched. The chain's CDR3 is CASSRTGSNQPQHF. CDR3 DNA: TGTGCCAGCAGTCGGACAGGGAGCAATCAGCCCCAGCATTTT.

This chain connects TRBV25-1 to TRBJ2-3; D is ambiguous. Germline lookup yields CDR1 MGHDK and CDR2 SYGVNS. Trimming took 0 bases from V and 12 from J, leaving 13 bases between them. The CDR3 has 13 residues. The CDR3 DNA follows: TGTGCCAGCAGTGAATACGGAAGCCGACCACAGTATTTT. As protein: CASSEYGSRPQYF. Looking up the rest from reference TRBV25-1 and TRBJ2-3 gives the full variable domain: EADIYQTPRYLVIGTGKKITLECSQTMGHDKMYWYQQDPGMELHLIHYSYGVNSTEKGDLSSESTVSRIRTEHFPLTLESARPSHTSQYLCASSEYGSRPQYFGPGTRLTVL.